The 9 T cell receptor beta chains below were found in one sample sequenced in a study of blood T cell repertoires in COVID-19 (dated by TCRdb to 2019 to 2021). Receptor amplification or capture employed the immunoSEQ multiplex PCR assay. In its TCRdb copy, this immuneACCESS table keeps in-frame sequences only and misses some clones. Where compared with another copy, unresolved V genes explain less than half of these, and the others have no known cause. The sample records 100,000 to 150,000 clones, roughly four fifths of which are singletons. The biggest ten clones account for about 18% of the sample. Material for sequencing was peripheral blood. These receptors were obtained from a man between 25 and 39 years old with COVID-19, enrolled during active disease.

This clone showed up just a few times. The gene calls are TRBV3-1 (or the pseudogene TRBV3-2) and TRBJ1-2; 7 bases align to TRBD1. There are 13 residues in the CDR3. Germline lookup yields CDR1 LGHDT and CDR2 YNNKEL (reference sequence). V shed 6 bases, J shed 6 bases, and the junction held 7 bases outside the gene matches. CDR3 sequence: CASRMGQFDGYTF. The CDR3 DNA follows: TGTGCCAGCAGAATGGGACAGTTCGATGGCTACACCTTC.

The V gene is TRBV5-1, the J gene TRBJ1-1; TRBD1 is a possible D gene (5 bases). The germline CDR1 and CDR2 sequences are SGHRS and YFSETQ. The length of the CDR3 is 15 residues. The ends were cut back, 2 bases at V and 0 bases at J, with 11 bases in the middle. The CDR3: CASSFQTALNTEAFF. The CDR3 DNA reads TGCGCCAGCAGCTTCCAGACAGCTCTGAACACTGAAGCTTTCTTT.

The CDR3 is CASSEVGGSYEQYF. The CDR3 nucleotides are TGTGCCAGCAGTGAAGTGGGGGGCTCCTACGAGCAGTACTTC. The rearrangement joins TRBV6-1 to TRBJ2-7; D is possibly TRBD2 (6 bases). Deletions cut 1 base from V and 0 bases from J, with 7 bases between. CDR1 is MNHNS, CDR2 SASEGT, per germline. This CDR3 is built from 14 residues.

This chain joins TRBV6-5 and TRBJ2-5; tentatively, D is TRBD2 (5 bases). CDR1 MNHEY and CDR2 SVGAGI come from the germline V gene. CDR3 length equals 14 residues. Trimming removed 10 bases at V and 4 bases at J, with 19 bases between. CDR3 sequence: CATQRTPEGETQYF. Written as DNA, the CDR3 is TGTGCCACCCAAAGGACCCCAGAGGGAGAGACCCAGTACTTC.

The DNA of the CDR3 is TGTGCCTCCCAACACGATTCTGAAGCTTTCTTT. Translated, it gives CASQHDSEAFF. The rearrangement uses TRBV10-3 and TRBJ1-1; D is unclear. CDR1 and CDR2 (germline): ENHRY, SYGVKD. Trimming removed 11 bases from V and 6 bases from J, with 13 bases in between. CDR3 size: 11 residues.

The genes are TRBV27 and TRBJ1-1; possible D gene TRBD1, 5 bases. Trimming took off 2 bases at V and 1 base at J, with 11 bases between the two ends. CDR1 and CDR2 from the germline V gene are MNHEY and SMNVEV (reference sequence). The CDR3 sequence is 15 residues long. The CDR3 DNA follows: TGTGCCAGCAGTTTAGTCGGACAACCGAACACTGAAGCTTTCTTT. Its protein is CASSLVGQPNTEAFF.

This chain uses TRBV4-1 with TRBJ2-3, with TRBD2 matching 9 bases. This CDR3 has 17 amino acids. Germline CDR1 is MGHRA and CDR2 is YSYEKL. V trimming: 0 bases; J trimming: 3 bases; junction bases outside the gene matches: 7. Here the CDR3 DNA reads TGCGCCAGCAGCCAAGAAGGAGTTCTAGCGGGGACAGATACGCAGTATTTT. It codes for CASSQEGVLAGTDTQYF.

The CDR3 sequence is CASRPLGTEGQPQHF. The CDR3 region has the DNA TGTGCCAGCAGGCCCCTCGGGACAGAGGGGCAGCCCCAGCATTTT. The chain couples TRBV6-5 to TRBJ1-5; 7 bases fit TRBD1. Trimming took 6 bases from V and 7 from J; bases not matched to a gene: 12. Germline V CDR1 and CDR2: MNHEY, SVGAGI. This CDR3 has 15 residues.

The chain uses TRBV5-1 and TRBJ2-7, with D uncertain. The CDR3 has 14 amino acids. Germline loops: CDR1 SGHRS, CDR2 YFSETQ. V dropped 2 bases and J dropped 2 bases, with 11 bases sitting between them. CDR3 protein: CASSFLPGTYEQYF. In DNA, the CDR3 is TGCGCCAGCAGCTTTTTACCAGGTACCTACGAGCAGTACTTC.